The rows below give T cell receptor beta chains drawn from one sample of a study of Graves' ophthalmopathy and Graves' hyperthyroidism. One entry per CDR3 protein results from TCRdb running MiXCR on the multiplex PCR reads. Of some 1.1 million distinct CDR3 sequences in the sample, 35% to 40% were seen once. Source material: peripheral blood or thyroid tissue (not recorded which). The receptors shown here come from an adult man with Graves' hyperthyroidism. Both conserved end residues are part of each CDR3. The order of the fields is D gene, V gene, J gene, clone size, CDR3 protein, CDR3 DNA. The D gene is left open where the match is weak. For some rows the clone size is stated as once, few or many, or as a class when expanded; others skip it.

>NA|TRBV20-1|TRBJ1-5|NA
CSASGQGPNQPQHF
TGCAGTGCTAGTGGTCAGGGTCCCAATCAGCCCCAGCATTTT
>NA|TRBV7-2|TRBJ2-7|many
CASSLANEQYF
TGTGCCAGCAGCTTAGCGAACGAGCAGTACTTC
>TRBD1|TRBV28|TRBJ2-5|NA
CASKDRVRETQYF
TGTGCCAGCAAGGACAGGGTTCGCGAGACCCAGTACTTC
>NA|TRBV13|TRBJ2-7|many
CASSYGRDYEQYF
TGTGCCAGCAGCTATGGCAGGGACTACGAGCAGTACTTC
>TRBD1|TRBV29-1|TRBJ1-2|once
CSAQGPRRDYTF
TGCAGCGCACAGGGGCCGCGCCGAGACTACACCTTC
>NA|TRBV20-1|TRBJ2-7|NA
CSARKTHTYEQYF
TGCAGTGCTAGAAAGACCCACACCTACGAGCAGTACTTC
>TRBD1|TRBV7-2|TRBJ2-5|few
CASSRQGAKTQYF
TGTGCCAGCAGCCGACAGGGGGCGAAGACCCAGTACTTC
>TRBD1|TRBV5-1|TRBJ2-5|many
CASSLGQGKETQYF
TGTGCCAGCAGCTTGGGACAGGGCAAAGAGACCCAGTACTTC
>NA|TRBV11-1|TRBJ1-1|many
CASSLRAVGGGEAFF
TGTGCCAGCAGCTTACGGGCCGTGGGAGGAGGGGAAGCTTTCTTT
>NA|TRBV11-3|TRBJ2-7|NA
CASSEVGATPYEQYF
TGTGCCAGCAGTGAAGTGGGGGCGACTCCCTACGAGCAGTACTTC
>NA|TRBV19|TRBJ1-5|many
CASSIFGQVTGQPQHF
TGTGCCAGTAGTATTTTCGGGCAGGTGACGGGCCAGCCCCAGCATTTT
>NA|TRBV7-9|TRBJ2-5|many
CASSFALTGFVETQYF
TGTGCCAGCAGCTTCGCCCTTACAGGGTTCGTGGAGACCCAGTACTTC
>NA|TRBV6-5|TRBJ2-7|once
CASSNSVPGPHEQYF
TGTGCCAGCTCAAACTCGGTCCCGGGCCCTCACGAGCAGTACTTC
>NA|TRBV5-8|TRBJ1-1|few
CASSPPDSIEAFF
TGTGCCAGCAGCCCGCCGGACAGCATTGAAGCTTTCTTT
>NA|TRBV7-9|TRBJ2-5|many
CASSPPVGGETQYF
TGTGCCAGCAGCCCCCCCGTCGGCGGGGAGACCCAGTACTTC
>NA|TRBV6-6|TRBJ2-7|many
CASSSFTYEQYF
TGTGCCAGCAGCTCATTCACCTACGAGCAGTACTTC
>NA|TRBV12-3/TRBV12-4|TRBJ1-6|many
CASSLVGDNSPLHF
TGTGCCAGCAGTTTAGTGGGGGACAATTCACCCCTCCACTTT
>NA|TRBV10-3|TRBJ1-1|NA
CATRGGTLPEAFF
TGTGCCACCCGGGGGGGGACCCTCCCTGAAGCTTTCTTT
>NA|TRBV10-3|TRBJ1-1|NA
CAISVVDRQGYTEAFF
TGTGCCATCAGTGTTGTTGACCGTCAGGGGTACACTGAAGCTTTCTTT
>NA|TRBV9|TRBJ1-2|NA
CASSLEGTADGYTF
TGTGCCAGCAGTCTGGAAGGGACCGCGGATGGCTACACCTTC
>NA|TRBV20-1|TRBJ1-1|many
CSARDWGSTEAFF
TGCAGTGCTAGAGATTGGGGCAGCACTGAAGCTTTCTTT
>NA|TRBV7-9|TRBJ1-4|many
CASSLPMGVVEKLFF
TGTGCCAGCAGCCTCCCTATGGGGGTGGTAGAAAAACTGTTTTTT
>TRBD1|TRBV15|TRBJ1-4|once
CATSRDRADEKLFF
TGTGCCACCAGCAGGGACAGGGCAGATGAAAAACTGTTTTTT